Shown below are 30 T cell receptor beta chains from a single sample sequenced in a study of Graves' ophthalmopathy and Graves' hyperthyroidism. RNA transcripts provided the template for amplifying TCR beta CDR3 regions. Second-round multiplex PCR came after a first-round RT-PCR that employed HTBI primers. One entry per CDR3 protein, called by TCRdb with MiXCR from the multiplex PCR reads. The sample yields some 400,000 distinct CDR3 sequences, about a sixth seen once. The material sequenced was peripheral blood. The source of these receptors is a woman aged 18-30 years with Graves' ophthalmopathy.

This clonotype was picked up many times. The chain employs TRBV5-1 and TRBJ2-4; D unclear. V was shortened by 0 bases and J by 0 bases, with 10 bases between the two germline ends. The CDR3 is 16 amino acids. CDR1 is SGHRS, CDR2 YFSETQ, per germline. The CDR3: CASSLVSGLAKNIQYF. As DNA, the CDR3 is TGCGCCAGCAGCTTGGTGTCAGGTCTAGCCAAAAACATTCAGTACTTC.

This clonotype was counted ten times or more. V gene TRBV6-2 or TRBV6-3 combines with J gene TRBJ1-1; 8 nucleotides align to TRBD1. The CDR3 loop spans 15 amino acids. J gave up 5 bases and V 2 bases, and 7 bases lay outside the gene matches. From germline, CDR1 is MNHEY and CDR2 SVGEGT. CDR3 in DNA: TGTGCCAGCAGTTACCTCAGGACAGGGAGTACTGAAGCTTTCTTT. It codes for CASSYLRTGSTEAFF.

This clonotype has more than one count but fewer than ten. This chain connects TRBV19 to TRBJ1-1, with 7 bases identical to TRBD1. The ends lost 3 bases at V and 4 bases at J; junction bases unmatched: 11. The CDR3 loop spans 16 amino acids. CDR1 is LNHDA, CDR2 SQIVND, per germline (reference sequence). Here the CDR3 DNA reads TGTGCCAGTAGTATCGTAGCGGGACAGTATAGCACTGAAGCTTTCTTT. Amino acid sequence: CASSIVAGQYSTEAFF.

This clonotype occurred many times. The chain carries TRBV4-3 and TRBJ1-2, with 9 positions matching TRBD1. The V segment lost 1 base and the J segment 5 bases; nucleotides outside the gene matches: 11. Germline lookup yields CDR1 LGHNA and CDR2 YSLEER. The CDR3 extends over 17 amino acids. CDR3 sequence: CASSQGRGTGGAYGYTF. The CDR3 nucleotides are TGCGCCAGCAGCCAAGGGCGGGGAACAGGGGGCGCTTATGGCTACACCTTC.

V gene TRBV28 combines with J gene TRBJ2-7; 10 bases are shared with TRBD2. J gave up 3 bases and V 6 bases, and 8 bases lay outside the gene matches. Germline V gene sequence: CDR1 MDHEN, CDR2 SYDVKM. The CDR3 runs to 15 residues. The CDR3 sequence: CASSPPSGGYYEQYF. The CDR3 nucleotides read TGTGCCAGCAGCCCCCCTAGCGGGGGATACTACGAGCAGTACTTC.

This clonotype was seen a handful of times. This rearrangement joins TRBV12-3 or TRBV12-4 to TRBJ2-7; TRBD1 or TRBD2 may be the D gene (7 bases each). CDR3 length: 14 residues. With 4 bases removed from V and 6 bases from J, the gap between germline ends came to 16 bases. The CDR3 DNA sequence: TGTGCCAGCAGTTCCAGGGGGACGGGGGGCGAGCAGTACTTC. As protein: CASSSRGTGGEQYF.

This clonotype was recorded at least ten times. The chain couples TRBV7-9 to TRBJ2-5; D remains unclear. The CDR3 has 13 residues. CDR1 is SEHNR and CDR2 is FQNEAQ in the germline V gene (reference sequence). The ends were cut back, 5 bases at V and 2 bases at J, with 9 bases in the middle. CDR3 DNA: TGTGCCAGCAGCCCAGTGGGGCAAGAGACCCAGTACTTC. Translation gives CASSPVGQETQYF.

This clonotype was observed at least ten times. The chain is built from TRBV7-2 and TRBJ2-7; unclear D gene. This CDR3 comprises 14 residues. The V gene's germline CDR1 is SGHTA and CDR2 FQGNSA. Trimming shortened V by 3 bases and J by 5 bases, and 14 bases separated the two germline ends. This CDR3 reads CASSFRHSVNEQYF. Here the CDR3 DNA reads TGTGCCAGCAGCTTTAGGCATTCAGTCAACGAGCAGTACTTC.

This clonotype occurred once. The chain combines TRBV6-1 with TRBJ1-2; 8 nucleotides agree with TRBD1. J was trimmed by 3 bases and V by 6 bases; bases with no gene match: 6. Germline CDR1 reads MNHNS; CDR2 reads SASEGT. The CDR3 is 14 amino acids. The CDR3 bases are TGTGCCAGCAGGAGGACAGGGATCGACTATGGCTACACCTTC. Translation gives CASRRTGIDYGYTF.

This clonotype was seen at least ten times. CDR3: CASTWTDGQPQHF. CDR3 sequence (DNA): TGTGCCAGCACCTGGACTGACGGGCAGCCCCAGCATTTT. The J gene is TRBJ1-5, the V gene TRBV28; D ambiguous. The CDR3 extends over 13 amino acids. Germline CDR1 and CDR2: MDHEN and SYDVKM. V was cut by 7 bases and J by 7 bases, with 14 bases left in between.

This clonotype has at least ten counts. This rearrangement joins TRBV7-2 to TRBJ2-7, with 12 bases fitting TRBD2. The CDR3 has 17 residues. The V gene end was trimmed by 0 bases and the J gene end by 4 bases; junction bases not matched to a gene: 7. Per the germline V gene, CDR1 is SGHTA and CDR2 is FQGNSA. The CDR3 loop reads CASSLAPSGRARYEQYF. CDR3 coding DNA: TGTGCCAGCAGCTTAGCACCTAGCGGGAGGGCCAGGTACGAGCAGTACTTC.

The rearrangement joins TRBV10-3 to TRBJ2-7, with D unclear. Looked up from germline, CDR1 is ENHRY and CDR2 is SYGVKD. The CDR3 has 11 amino acids. Between the trimmed V and J ends, which lost 2 bases and 4 bases, there was a span of 3 bases. The CDR3 nucleotides read TGTGCCATCAGTGAGAATTACGAGCAGTACTTC. Amino acid sequence: CAISENYEQYF.

The chain employs TRBV5-1 and TRBJ1-2, with 8 bases that match TRBD1. This CDR3 spans 15 amino acids. Germline V gene sequence: CDR1 SGHRS, CDR2 YFSETQ. J was trimmed by 3 bases and V by 4 bases; bases with no gene match: 8. CDR3 amino acids: CASSIRQGSDYGYTF. The CDR3 bases are TGCGCCAGCAGCATACGACAGGGGTCCGACTATGGCTACACCTTC.

This clonotype was recorded at least ten times. This chain links TRBV7-2 with TRBJ2-2; D gene uncertain. This CDR3 has 14 amino acids. The germline V gene has CDR1 SGHTA and CDR2 FQGNSA. The V and J ends lost 5 bases and 2 bases respectively, with 9 bases between them. This CDR3 is CASSRGVNTGELFF. CDR3 coding DNA: TGTGCCAGCAGCCGTGGGGTCAACACCGGGGAGCTGTTTTTT.

The V and J genes are TRBV6-2 or TRBV6-3 and TRBJ2-7; the D is unclear. Trimming removed 6 bases from V and 2 bases from J, with 14 bases in between. Germline V gene sequence: CDR1 MNHEY, CDR2 SVGEGT. This CDR3 region has 14 residues. CDR3 protein: CASSNAGRTYEQYF. The CDR3 nucleotides read TGTGCCAGCAGCAACGCTGGTCGGACCTACGAGCAGTACTTC.

This clonotype occurred many times. J is TRBJ2-7 and V is TRBV6-2 or TRBV6-3; possibly TRBD1 or TRBD2 for D (7 bases each). CDR1 is MNHEY, CDR2 SVGEGT, per germline. V shed 6 bases and J shed 3 bases, with 21 bases lying between them. This CDR3 spans 16 amino acids. The CDR3 loop is CASSLRGAGGIYEQYF. CDR3 bases: TGTGCCAGCAGCCTCCGGGGGGCAGGGGGGATCTACGAGCAGTACTTC.

J is TRBJ1-2 and V is TRBV6-2 or TRBV6-3; 12 bases are shared with TRBD1. Trimming cost V 6 bases and J 7 bases; bases outside gene matches: 6. This CDR3 spans 14 amino acids. CDR1 MNHEY and CDR2 SVGEGT come from the germline V gene. The CDR3 DNA reads as TGTGCCAGCAGGGATCCGGGACAGGGGGCTGGCTACACCTTC. Encoded protein: CASRDPGQGAGYTF.

This clonotype has ten or more counts. The chain is built from TRBV28 and TRBJ2-7, with D possibly being TRBD1 (6 bases). CDR1 and CDR2 (germline): MDHEN, SYDVKM. Between the trimmed V and J ends, which lost 6 bases and 7 bases, there was a span of 19 bases. The CDR3 covers 14 residues. DNA of the CDR3: TGTGCCAGCAGGCCCGGCGGGCCCAGGGGAGAGCAGTACTTC. This sequence encodes CASRPGGPRGEQYF.

This clonotype was counted ten times or more. The chain carries TRBV12-3 or TRBV12-4 and TRBJ2-2; D unclear. The CDR3 runs to 14 residues. Trimming removed 2 bases from V and 1 base from J, with 5 bases in between. The CDR3 is CASSLSQNTGELFF. The CDR3 coding sequence is TGTGCCAGCAGTTTAAGTCAGAACACCGGGGAGCTGTTTTTT.

This clonotype has at least ten counts. The chain has TRBV2 and TRBJ1-5; unclear D gene. CDR1 and CDR2 from the germline V gene are SNHLY and FYNNEI. Trimming pared 5 bases from V and 5 bases from J, leaving 13 bases between. The CDR3 extends over 14 amino acids. CDR3 DNA: TGTGCCAGCAGTCTCCTCCTGGAGTATCAGCCCCAGCATTTT. Amino acids: CASSLLLEYQPQHF.

As concerns this clonotype: One junction end disagrees with the germline gene, perhaps due to a read error. J is TRBJ1-2 and V is TRBV2; TRBD1 matches 8 bases. The germline V gene has CDR1 SNHLY and CDR2 FYNNEI. The CDR3 has 14 residues. The CDR3: CASRLTGADYGYAF. For the CDR3, the DNA is TGTGCCAGCAGATTGACAGGGGCCGACTATGGCTACGCCTTC.

In its sample, this clonotype was seen many times. The chain combines TRBV7-2 with TRBJ2-7; D call uncertain. Germline V lookup: CDR1 SGHTA, CDR2 FQGNSA. Trimming cost V 4 bases and J 0 bases, with 7 bases left between them. This CDR3 contains 13 residues. The CDR3 DNA sequence: TGTGCCAGCAGCTCCCCTGGCTCCTACGAGCAGTACTTC. Translated, it gives CASSSPGSYEQYF.

This clonotype appeared many times. The chain carries TRBV28 and TRBJ1-1; TRBD1 is a possible D gene (5 bases). CDR3 length: 15 amino acids. Germline CDR1 MDHEN, CDR2 SYDVKM. V was pared by 2 bases and J by 5 bases, with 15 bases between. CDR3 DNA: TGTGCCAGCAGTTTAATCACAGGACTAGGGACTGAAGCTTTCTTT. Its translation: CASSLITGLGTEAFF.

This clonotype has at least ten counts. V and J are TRBV7-8 and TRBJ1-1; perhaps TRBD1 as D (5 bases). Per the germline V gene, CDR1 is SGHVS and CDR2 is FQNEAQ. V was pared by 2 bases and J by 7 bases, with 11 bases between. The CDR3 consists of 13 residues. The CDR3 nucleotides are TGTGCCAGCAGCTTAATGGGACCTGATGAAGCTTTCTTT. Translating it yields CASSLMGPDEAFF.

At least ten counts were recorded for this clonotype. The V and J genes are TRBV19 and TRBJ2-7; D is unclear. The CDR3 sequence is 16 residues long. Germline V gives CDR1 LNHDA, CDR2 SQIVND (reference sequence). With 2 bases removed from V and 3 bases from J, the gap between germline ends came to 17 bases. The CDR3 DNA reads as TGTGCCAGTAGTATAAAAGTCGGCTTTGGAGACTACGAGCAGTACTTC. Its translation is CASSIKVGFGDYEQYF.

This clonotype was found many times. At one boundary the junction diverges from the germline segment, which might be a read error. The CDR3 loop is CASSYSGGGTHPSYEQYF. As DNA, the CDR3 is TGTGCCAGCAGCTACTCGGGGGGAGGGACTCACCCCTCCTACGAGCAGTACTTC. This chain joins TRBV6-5 and TRBJ2-7; 7 nucleotides align to TRBD2. Germline assignment: CDR1 MNHEY and CDR2 SVGAGI. This CDR3 is built from 18 residues.

This clonotype was observed a few times. This chain connects TRBV19 to TRBJ2-5; D ambiguous. V was trimmed by 7 bases and J by 10 bases, leaving 10 bases between them. The CDR3 is 10 amino acids. Per germline, CDR1 LNHDA and CDR2 SQIVND (reference sequence). The CDR3 nucleotides are TGTGCCAGTAACGTGCTCCACCAGTACTTC. Amino acids: CASNVLHQYF.

This clonotype was picked up many times. The rearrangement joins TRBV28 to TRBJ2-7; tentatively, D is TRBD2 (5 bases). From germline, CDR1 is MDHEN and CDR2 SYDVKM. Trimming removed 6 bases from V and 0 bases from J, with 9 bases in between. The CDR3 runs 13 residues. CDR3 region: CASRYGGSYEQYF. The CDR3, as DNA: TGTGCCAGCAGGTATGGAGGCTCCTACGAGCAGTACTTC.

This clonotype came up many times. The DNA for the CDR3 is TGTGCCAGCAGAAACAGGGGTGGGAACACCGGGGAGCTGTTTTTT. Protein sequence: CASRNRGGNTGELFF. The chain combines TRBV12-3 or TRBV12-4 with TRBJ2-2; TRBD1 matches at 7 bases. After removal of 6 bases from V and 1 base from J, the junction contained 5 bases not matched to a gene. This CDR3 has 15 residues.

This clonotype was detected ten times or more. The rearrangement uses TRBV11-2 and TRBJ2-1; TRBD2 matches at 14 bases. The CDR3 is 16 residues long. The junction had 6 bases not matched to a gene; V was cut back by 5 bases and J by 6 bases. In germline, CDR1 is SGHAT, CDR2 FQNNGV. This chain's CDR3 is CASSPGTSGGFNEQFF. In DNA form, the CDR3 reads TGTGCCAGCAGCCCAGGGACTAGCGGGGGTTTCAATGAGCAGTTCTTC.